Listed below are T cell receptor beta chains from one sample, sequenced in a study of blood T cell repertoires in COVID-19. Assay used: immunoSEQ multiplex PCR; TCRdb lists only in-frame clones, some missing. Found here are over 130,000 clones, approximately 90% of them singletons; the top ten hold roughly 2.5%. The sample taken for sequencing was peripheral blood. The receptors were gathered from a human donor with COVID-19, enrolled during active disease. The donor label of this sample is uncertain. Both conserved end residues are part of each CDR3. The D gene is left open where the match is weak. The size field is filled for only some rows; it gives once, few, many or a size class.

>TRBD1|TRBJ1-6|TRBV5-1|.
CASSLVLQGDYNSPLHF
TGCGCCAGCAGCTTGGTCTTACAGGGGGACTATAATTCACCCCTCCACTTT
>.|TRBJ2-7|TRBV6-1|.
CASSATVSSVGGSDEQYF
TGTGCCAGCAGTGCCACCGTGTCATCAGTAGGAGGGAGTGACGAGCAGTACTTC
>.|TRBJ1-1|TRBV29-1|.
CSVAGGTTEAFF
TGCAGCGTTGCGGGTGGAACGACTGAAGCTTTCTTT
>TRBD2|TRBJ2-5|TRBV6-1|.
CASSEDRWREGLETQYF
TGTGCCAGCAGTGAAGATCGTTGGCGGGAGGGCCTGGAGACCCAGTACTTC
>TRBD1|TRBJ1-1|TRBV18|once
CASSPRTGGRGNTEAFF
TGTGCCAGCTCACCGAGAACAGGGGGCCGGGGAAACACTGAAGCTTTCTTT
>.|TRBJ2-7|TRBV5-1|.
CASSGQGGSFYEQYF
TGCGCCAGCAGCGGCCAGGGGGGTTCCTTTTACGAGCAGTACTTC
>.|TRBJ2-3|TRBV29-1|.
CSVAGIRGHTDTQYF
TGCAGCGTTGCCGGAATAAGGGGTCACACAGATACGCAGTATTTT
>.|TRBJ1-5|TRBV10-2|.
CASSESVAGGSNQPQHF
TGCGCCAGCAGTGAGTCCGTGGCGGGGGGAAGCAATCAGCCCCAGCATTTT
>TRBD1|TRBJ1-3|TRBV20-1|.
CSASDRGSGNTIYF
TGCAGTGCTAGTGACAGGGGGTCGGGAAACACCATATATTTT
>TRBD1|TRBJ1-2|TRBV6-5|.
CASSYSGQFFDGYTF
TGTGCCAGCAGTTACTCGGGACAGTTTTTTGATGGCTACACCTTC
>.|TRBJ1-2|TRBV7-2|.
CASSPYISNYGYTF
TGTGCCAGCAGCCCGTACATATCTAACTATGGCTACACCTTC
>TRBD1|TRBJ2-7|TRBV5-6|.
CASSLLRGYEQYF
TGTGCCAGCAGCTTGCTCAGGGGGTACGAGCAGTACTTC
>.|TRBJ1-4|TRBV7-9|.
CASRPPGLGNEKLFF
TGTGCCAGCAGACCCCCAGGGTTGGGTAATGAAAAACTGTTTTTT
>TRBD2|TRBJ2-3|TRBV6-2/TRBV6-3|.
CASSYFAGDPSTDTQYF
TGTGCCAGCAGTTACTTTGCGGGGGACCCTAGCACAGATACGCAGTATTTT
>TRBD1|TRBJ1-2|TRBV19|.
CASSFGTGRPYGYTF
TGTGCCAGTAGTTTCGGGACAGGGAGACCCTATGGCTACACCTTC
>.|TRBJ2-1|TRBV9|once
CASSTRQDFNEQFF
TGTGCCAGCAGCACGAGACAGGATTTCAATGAGCAGTTCTTC
>.|TRBJ1-1|TRBV12-3/TRBV12-4|once
CASSQNTEAFF
TGTGCCAGCAGTCAGAACACTGAAGCTTTCTTT
>TRBD1|TRBJ2-7|TRBV19|.
CASSKQGSSYEQYF
TGTGCCAGTAGTAAACAGGGGAGCTCCTACGAGCAGTACTTC
>TRBD2|TRBJ2-5|TRBV19|.
CASSPQREGSQYF
TGTGCCAGTAGTCCTCAGCGGGAGGGGTCCCAGTACTTC
>TRBD1|TRBJ1-1|TRBV5-5|.
CASSTQGGTEAFF
TGTGCCAGCAGCACCCAGGGGGGCACTGAAGCTTTCTTT
>.|TRBJ1-5|TRBV10-3|.
CATSGEGAGQPQHF
TGTGCCACCTCGGGGGAGGGTGCAGGGCAGCCCCAGCATTTT
>TRBD1|TRBJ2-1|TRBV11-3|.
CASSFSGTGVNEQFF
TGTGCCAGCAGCTTTTCCGGGACAGGGGTGAATGAGCAGTTCTTC
>.|TRBJ2-5|TRBV5-1|.
CASSLAPPTPGGIETQYF
TGCGCCAGCAGCTTGGCCCCCCCGACACCCGGAGGGATTGAGACCCAGTACTTC